Listed below are T cell receptor beta chains from one sample, sequenced in a study of post-analysis software for immune sequencing data. One entry per CDR3 protein results from TCRdb running MiXCR on the PCR reads. The repertoire holds about 760,000 distinct CDR3 sequences, with roughly 30% as singletons. The specimen sequenced was blood. The receptors were sampled from a girl aged 5-17 years with multiple sclerosis. Each CDR3 is given with its conserved first and last residue. Each record gives: J gene, V gene, D gene, clone size, CDR3 protein. D genes are given only for firm matches. Clone size, where shown, is once, few, many, or a class for clones that have expanded.

j_gene: TRBJ2-5; v_gene: TRBV20-1; d_gene: NA; abundance: NA; CDR3aa: CSARDPYQETQYF
j_gene: TRBJ2-7; v_gene: TRBV29-1; d_gene: NA; abundance: many; CDR3aa: CSVGNRAYEQYF
j_gene: TRBJ1-5; v_gene: TRBV12-3/TRBV12-4; d_gene: NA; abundance: NA; CDR3aa: CASSPHGAGSNQPQHF
j_gene: TRBJ2-7; v_gene: TRBV6-1; d_gene: NA; abundance: few; CDR3aa: CASRRRGVYEQYF
j_gene: TRBJ1-2; v_gene: TRBV27; d_gene: NA; abundance: NA; CDR3aa: CASSAGTSYGYTF
j_gene: TRBJ1-2; v_gene: TRBV25-1; d_gene: NA; abundance: few; CDR3aa: CASSETGRNYGYTF
j_gene: TRBJ2-5; v_gene: TRBV9; d_gene: NA; abundance: NA; CDR3aa: CASSPGSLLERETQYF
j_gene: TRBJ1-2; v_gene: TRBV5-1; d_gene: NA; abundance: NA; CDR3aa: CASSLGSGDPGYTF
j_gene: NA; v_gene: TRBV4-2; d_gene: NA; abundance: NA; CDR3aa: CASSPAGSDSCEQYF
j_gene: TRBJ2-3; v_gene: TRBV5-1; d_gene: TRBD2; abundance: NA; CDR3aa: CASSLMSSGGSDTQYF
j_gene: TRBJ2-2; v_gene: TRBV7-9; d_gene: NA; abundance: NA; CDR3aa: CASSFLRGRMGPGELFF
j_gene: TRBJ2-3; v_gene: TRBV5-6; d_gene: TRBD1; abundance: NA; CDR3aa: CASSLMEDRGGTDTQYF
j_gene: TRBJ2-3; v_gene: TRBV5-1; d_gene: NA; abundance: many; CDR3aa: CASRGTPTDTQYF
j_gene: TRBJ2-5; v_gene: TRBV7-2; d_gene: TRBD2; abundance: many; CDR3aa: CASSQTSGRARETQYF
j_gene: TRBJ2-1; v_gene: TRBV24-1; d_gene: NA; abundance: few; CDR3aa: CATSEWVRGYNEQFF
j_gene: TRBJ1-2; v_gene: TRBV7-9; d_gene: NA; abundance: NA; CDR3aa: CASSLDGARGYTF
j_gene: TRBJ2-3; v_gene: TRBV20-1; d_gene: TRBD2; abundance: NA; CDR3aa: CSAITAGTDTQYF
j_gene: TRBJ1-1; v_gene: TRBV2; d_gene: NA; abundance: NA; CDR3aa: CASSSRAMATEAFF
j_gene: TRBJ2-7; v_gene: TRBV20-1; d_gene: TRBD2; abundance: NA; CDR3aa: CSARTFLAGASYEQYF
j_gene: TRBJ1-1; v_gene: TRBV5-5; d_gene: TRBD1; abundance: NA; CDR3aa: CASSFATGVTEAFF
j_gene: TRBJ1-2; v_gene: TRBV27; d_gene: TRBD1; abundance: NA; CDR3aa: CASSLVFTGGYGYTF
j_gene: TRBJ2-3; v_gene: TRBV29-1; d_gene: NA; abundance: NA; CDR3aa: CSVSGPDTQYF